This note documents a single T cell receptor (beta chain) sequence. This sample stems from a study of blood T cells in healthy people across ages. Germline V lookup: CDR1 DFQATT, CDR2 SNEGSKA (reference sequence). CDR3 length: 14 amino acids. Trimming left V 0 bases short and J 7 bases short, with 15 bases between. Combining a sample-barcoded 5' primer with a J-beta primer mix, a second PCR ran for roughly 6 to 11 cycles. TCRdb reanalysed the 5' RACE reads using MiXCR and keeps one entry per CDR3 protein. The table includes about 650,000 distinct CDR3 sequences, approximately 30% detected once. This TCR came from a woman older than 75 in good health. Sequenced sample: blood. The rearrangement uses TRBV20-1 and TRBJ1-2, with D tentatively TRBD1 (6 bases). CDR3 bases: TGCAGTGCTAGAGATTTCAGGGGCTTGTTTGGCTACACCTTC. Amino acid sequence: CSARDFRGLFGYTF.